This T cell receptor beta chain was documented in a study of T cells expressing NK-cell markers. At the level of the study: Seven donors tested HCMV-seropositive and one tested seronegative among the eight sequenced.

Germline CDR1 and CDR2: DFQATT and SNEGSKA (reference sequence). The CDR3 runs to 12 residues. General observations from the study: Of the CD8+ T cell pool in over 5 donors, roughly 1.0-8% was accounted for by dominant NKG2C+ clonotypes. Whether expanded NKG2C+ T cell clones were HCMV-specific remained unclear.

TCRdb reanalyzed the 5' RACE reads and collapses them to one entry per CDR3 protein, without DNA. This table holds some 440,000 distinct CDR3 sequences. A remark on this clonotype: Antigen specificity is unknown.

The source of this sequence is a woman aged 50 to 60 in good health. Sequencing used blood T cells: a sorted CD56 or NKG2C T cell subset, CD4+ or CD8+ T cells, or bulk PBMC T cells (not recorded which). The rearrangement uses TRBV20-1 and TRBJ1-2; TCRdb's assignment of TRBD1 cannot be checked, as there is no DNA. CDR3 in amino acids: CSARRQDGGYTF.